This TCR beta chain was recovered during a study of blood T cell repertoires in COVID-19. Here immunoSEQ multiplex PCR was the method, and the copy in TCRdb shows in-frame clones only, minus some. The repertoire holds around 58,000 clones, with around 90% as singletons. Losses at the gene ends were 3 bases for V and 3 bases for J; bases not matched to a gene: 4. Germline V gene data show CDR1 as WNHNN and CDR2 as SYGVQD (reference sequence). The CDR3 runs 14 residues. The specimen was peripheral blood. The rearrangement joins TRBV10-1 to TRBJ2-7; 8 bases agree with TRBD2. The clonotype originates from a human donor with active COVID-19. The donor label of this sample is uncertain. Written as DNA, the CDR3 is TGCGCCAGCAGTGAAAGCGGGAGCGTCTACGAGCAGTACTTC. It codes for CASSESGSVYEQYF.